This passage covers 20 T cell receptor beta chains from one sample sequenced in a study of CD8 T cells in ankylosing spondylitis. TCRdb redid the calling of the 5' RACE reads with MiXCR, one entry per CDR3 protein. The data contain just over 300,000 distinct CDR3 sequences, roughly 20% of them seen just once; the ten biggest clones take up under 4%. The sequenced material came from blood, either unsorted or a sorted T cell fraction (not recorded which). All receptors come from a female donor with ankylosing spondylitis or in good health (not recorded which).

This clonotype has just a few counts. Relative to the germline gene, one junction end is altered; a read error may explain this. This sequence joins TRBV6-1 and TRBJ2-3; 7 positions match TRBD2. The CDR3 totals 15 residues. CDR1 and CDR2 (germline): MNHNS, SASEGT. CDR3 loop: CASRKRGAPTHTQYF. CDR3 DNA sequence: TGTGCCAGCAGGAAGCGGGGAGCCCCCACACATACGCAGTATTTT.

This clonotype has only a few counts. The chain has TRBV7-8 and TRBJ2-1; D may be TRBD2 (5 bases). Trimming left V 2 bases short and J 6 bases short, with 11 bases between. Germline V gene lookup returns CDR1 SGHVS and CDR2 FQNEAQ. This CDR3 has 14 residues. CDR3 coding DNA: TGTGCCAGCAGCTTAAGGGAGTTTGGCAATGAGCAGTTCTTC. Protein sequence: CASSLREFGNEQFF.

The chain employs TRBV11-3 and TRBJ2-4; 11 bases map to TRBD2. CDR1 SGHNT and CDR2 YENEEA come from the germline V gene. J gave up 5 bases and V 5 bases, and 5 bases lay outside the gene matches. The CDR3 is 15 amino acids. The CDR3, as DNA: TGTGCCAGCAGCCTGGGACTAGCGGAGGAAAACATTCAGTACTTC. Translation: CASSLGLAEENIQYF.

This clonotype was seen at least ten times. The chain carries TRBV10-3 and TRBJ2-7, with D hard to call. The CDR3 consists of 12 residues. Deletions cut 6 bases from V and 4 bases from J, with 10 bases between. Germline V gene lookup returns CDR1 ENHRY and CDR2 SYGVKD. CDR3 coding DNA: TGTGCCATCAGCAGCGAAGCATACGAGCAGTACTTC. Its protein is CAISSEAYEQYF.

This clonotype showed up just a few times. In nucleotides, the CDR3 is TGTGCCAGCAGTTACTCGCCGGACCCGGGCACAGATACGCAGTATTTT. It is translated as CASSYSPDPGTDTQYF. This chain uses TRBV6-2 or TRBV6-3 with TRBJ2-3; D remains unclear. V lost 0 bases and J 1 base, leaving 11 bases between the germline ends. From germline, CDR1 is MNHEY and CDR2 SVGEGT. The CDR3 totals 16 residues.

The J gene is TRBJ1-2, the V gene TRBV15, with D possibly being TRBD1 (6 bases). This CDR3 comprises 13 residues. V dropped 0 bases and J dropped 9 bases, with 11 bases sitting between them. CDR1 is LNHNV, CDR2 YYDKDF, per germline (reference sequence). CDR3 sequence: CATSREPRGSYTF. DNA of the CDR3: TGTGCCACCAGCAGAGAACCCAGGGGTAGCTACACCTTC.

This clonotype was detected only a few times. The chain carries TRBV11-2 and TRBJ2-5; 8 nucleotides agree with TRBD2. Trimming removed 5 bases from V and 4 bases from J; junction bases left unmatched: 9. The length of the CDR3 is 15 residues. From germline, CDR1 is SGHAT and CDR2 FQNNGV. CDR3 protein: CASSLSGSRPETQYF. The CDR3 DNA sequence: TGTGCCAGCAGCCTAAGCGGGAGCCGGCCAGAGACCCAGTACTTC.

The rearrangement joins TRBV12-3 or TRBV12-4 to TRBJ2-7, with 7 nucleotides matching TRBD2. V was clipped by 2 bases and J by 6 bases; unmatched bases: 4. The CDR3 length is 13 residues. In DNA, the CDR3 is TGTGCCAGCAGTTTAATAGGGGAGGGCGAGCAGTACTTC. Translation gives CASSLIGEGEQYF.

This chain connects TRBV20-1 to TRBJ2-7; weak D call: TRBD1 (6 bases). The V end was cut by 6 bases, the J end by 0 bases, with 15 bases between. This CDR3 has 14 amino acids. The V gene's germline CDR1 is DFQATT and CDR2 SNEGSKA (reference sequence). CDR3 protein: CSAVRGRSSYEQYF. CDR3 nucleotides: TGCAGTGCGGTCAGGGGCAGAAGCTCCTACGAGCAGTACTTC.

The rearrangement uses TRBV5-1 and TRBJ1-1, with TRBD1 matching over 7 bases. The CDR3 contains 16 residues. Losses at the gene ends were 1 base for V and 3 bases for J; bases not matched to a gene: 9. Germline CDR1 and CDR2: SGHRS and YFSETQ. As DNA, the CDR3 is TGCGCCAGCAGCTTGCGAGGGGGCGCCGTGGACACTGAAGCTTTCTTT. It encodes CASSLRGGAVDTEAFF. Variable domain in full (rest from reference TRBV5-1 and TRBJ1-1): KAGVTQTPRYLIKTRGQQVTLSCSPISGHRSVSWYQQTPGQGLQFLFEYFSETQRNKGNFPGRFSGRQFSNSRSEMNVSTLELGDSALYLCASSLRGGAVDTEAFFGQGTRLTVV.

This clonotype was seen once. The chain employs TRBV10-3 and TRBJ1-4; D remains unclear. V was pared by 0 bases and J by 15 bases, with 20 bases between. The germline gives CDR1 ENHRY, CDR2 SYGVKD. This CDR3 has 15 amino acids. This CDR3 is CAISESWVSDLTMFF. The CDR3 DNA follows: TGTGCCATCAGTGAGTCTTGGGTTTCCGACCTTACAATGTTTTTT.

Only a few counts were recorded for this clonotype. The chain links TRBV7-2 to TRBJ2-1; D unclear. Germline V CDR1 and CDR2: SGHTA, FQGNSA. Trimming stripped 4 bases from V and 0 bases from J, with 10 bases between. The CDR3 contains 15 residues. The CDR3 is CASSYGTSSYNEQFF. CDR3 DNA sequence: TGTGCCAGCAGCTATGGAACGAGCTCCTACAATGAGCAGTTCTTC.

V gene TRBV5-1 combines with J gene TRBJ2-2; 12 bases fit TRBD2. In germline, CDR1 is SGHRS, CDR2 YFSETQ. V gave up 6 bases and J gave up 6 bases; unmatched junction bases: 3. This CDR3 is built from 14 residues. The CDR3 sequence is CASILAGGAGELFF. As DNA, the CDR3 is TGCGCCAGCATTCTAGCGGGAGGGGCCGGGGAGCTGTTTTTT. Full variable domain (outside the CDR3, taken from reference TRBV5-1 and TRBJ2-2): KAGVTQTPRYLIKTRGQQVTLSCSPISGHRSVSWYQQTPGQGLQFLFEYFSETQRNKGNFPGRFSGRQFSNSRSEMNVSTLELGDSALYLCASILAGGAGELFFGEGSRLTVL.

This clonotype was seen more than once but under ten times. The CDR3 reads CSAHRETQYF. Here the CDR3 DNA reads TGCAGTGCACATAGAGAGACCCAGTACTTC. This chain uses TRBV20-1 with TRBJ2-5; no clear D gene. Germline CDR1 reads DFQATT; CDR2 reads SNEGSKA (reference sequence). Trimming left V 6 bases short and J 4 bases short, with 6 bases between. This CDR3 contains 10 residues.

This clonotype turned up a few times. The V and J genes are TRBV7-2 and TRBJ1-5; D perhaps matches TRBD1 (5 bases). Trimming removed 5 bases from V and 7 bases from J, with 12 bases in between. Per germline, CDR1 SGHTA and CDR2 FQGNSA. This CDR3 comprises 13 residues. CDR3 coding DNA: TGTGCCAGCAGCCCCCAGGAGGGGCAGCCCCAGCATTTT. Translated, it gives CASSPQEGQPQHF.

The chain is built from TRBV9 and TRBJ1-2, with D tentatively TRBD1 (5 bases). This CDR3 is 14 amino acids long. Trimming removed 0 bases from V and 4 bases from J, with 10 bases in between. The germline CDR1 and CDR2 sequences are SGDLS and YYNGEE. The CDR3 spells CASSVGQGPYGYTF. CDR3 nucleotides: TGTGCCAGCAGCGTAGGGCAGGGCCCCTATGGCTACACCTTC.

This chain uses TRBV20-1 with TRBJ2-3; TRBD2 agrees at 11 bases. V lost 3 bases, J lost 6 bases, and 8 bases stayed unmatched. Germline V CDR1 and CDR2: DFQATT, SNEGSKA (reference sequence). This CDR3 comprises 15 residues. The CDR3 coding sequence is TGCAGTGCTAGCCAGCTAGCGGGGGGAGGGGATACGCAGTATTTT. Translating it yields CSASQLAGGGDTQYF.

This chain connects TRBV20-1 to TRBJ2-2; D may correspond to TRBD1 or TRBD2 (5 bases each). Germline assignment: CDR1 DFQATT and CDR2 SNEGSKA (reference sequence). This CDR3 is built from 16 residues. With 0 bases removed from V and 7 bases from J, the gap between germline ends came to 18 bases. CDR3 residues: CSARDRLGPSLGELFF. In nucleotides, the CDR3 is TGCAGTGCTAGAGATCGGTTGGGGCCTAGCCTCGGGGAGCTGTTTTTT.

This clonotype was counted many times. This chain links TRBV20-1 with TRBJ1-1; 10 bases are a match to TRBD1. V was clipped by 0 bases and J by 7 bases; unmatched bases: 8. This CDR3 contains 15 residues. Germline CDR1 is DFQATT and CDR2 is SNEGSKA (reference sequence). Written as DNA, the CDR3 is TGCAGTGCTAGAGATCCGGGACAGGGGTTAATTGAAGCTTTCTTT. Encoded protein: CSARDPGQGLIEAFF.

This clonotype was observed a few times. The chain is built from TRBV29-1 and TRBJ1-2; the D is unclear. Trimming cost V 4 bases and J 8 bases, with 20 bases left between them. The CDR3 contains 14 residues. Germline lookup yields CDR1 SQVTM and CDR2 ANQGSEA. The CDR3 nucleotides read TGCAGCGTTGTTCTTAGGCTCGCCTCTTTGGGCTACACCTTC. It translates to CSVVLRLASLGYTF.